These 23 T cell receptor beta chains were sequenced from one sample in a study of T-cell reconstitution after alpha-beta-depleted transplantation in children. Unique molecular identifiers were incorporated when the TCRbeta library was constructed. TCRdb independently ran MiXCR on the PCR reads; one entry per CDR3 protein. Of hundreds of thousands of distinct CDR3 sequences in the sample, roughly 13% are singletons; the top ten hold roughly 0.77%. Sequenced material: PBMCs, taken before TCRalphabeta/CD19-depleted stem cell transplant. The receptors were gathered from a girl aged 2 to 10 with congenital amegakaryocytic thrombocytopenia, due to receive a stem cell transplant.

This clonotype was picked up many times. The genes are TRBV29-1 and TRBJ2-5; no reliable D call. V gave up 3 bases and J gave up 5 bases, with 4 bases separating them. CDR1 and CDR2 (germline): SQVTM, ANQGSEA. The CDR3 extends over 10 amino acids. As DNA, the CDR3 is TGCAGCGTTGATACGGAGACCCAGTACTTC. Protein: CSVDTETQYF.

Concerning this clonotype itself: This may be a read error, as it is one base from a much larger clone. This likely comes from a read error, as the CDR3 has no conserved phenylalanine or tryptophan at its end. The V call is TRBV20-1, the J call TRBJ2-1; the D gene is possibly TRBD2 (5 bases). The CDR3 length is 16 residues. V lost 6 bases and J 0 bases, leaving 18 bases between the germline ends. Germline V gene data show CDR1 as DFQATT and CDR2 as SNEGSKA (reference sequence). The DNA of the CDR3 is TGCAGTGCACCCACGCGGGTTTTGAGCTCCTACAATGAGCAGTTCCTC. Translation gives CSAPTRVLSSYNEQFL.

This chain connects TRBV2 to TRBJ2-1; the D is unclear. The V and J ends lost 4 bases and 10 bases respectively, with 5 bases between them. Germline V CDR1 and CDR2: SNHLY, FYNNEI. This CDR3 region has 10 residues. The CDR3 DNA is TGTGCCAGCAGTGTGTGGGAGCAGTTCTTC. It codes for CASSVWEQFF.

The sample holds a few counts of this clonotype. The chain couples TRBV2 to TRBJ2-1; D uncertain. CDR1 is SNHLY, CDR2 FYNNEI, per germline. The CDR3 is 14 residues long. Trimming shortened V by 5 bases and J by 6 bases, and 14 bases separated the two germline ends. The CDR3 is CASSRHFLRNEQFF. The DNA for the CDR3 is TGTGCCAGCAGTAGGCACTTCCTACGCAATGAGCAGTTCTTC.

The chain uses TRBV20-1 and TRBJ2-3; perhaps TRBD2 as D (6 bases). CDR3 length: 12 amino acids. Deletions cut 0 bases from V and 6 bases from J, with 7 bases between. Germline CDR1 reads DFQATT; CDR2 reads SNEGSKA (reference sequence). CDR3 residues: CSARDRGDTQYF. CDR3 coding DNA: TGCAGTGCTAGAGATCGGGGGGATACGCAGTATTTT.

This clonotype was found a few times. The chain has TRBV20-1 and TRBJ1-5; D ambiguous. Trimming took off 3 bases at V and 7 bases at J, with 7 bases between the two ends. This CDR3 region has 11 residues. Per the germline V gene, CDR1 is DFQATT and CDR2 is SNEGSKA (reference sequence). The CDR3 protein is CSASLAQPQHF. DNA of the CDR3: TGCAGTGCTAGCCTCGCCCAGCCCCAGCATTTT.

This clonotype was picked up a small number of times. The CDR3: CASSPAHLYGYTF. The DNA for the CDR3 is TGTGCCAGCTCACCGGCCCATCTCTATGGCTACACCTTC. The gene calls are TRBV18 and TRBJ1-2; D is unresolved. V was cut by 3 bases and J by 4 bases, with 9 bases left in between. CDR3 length: 13 residues. Germline CDR1 is KGHSH and CDR2 is LQKENI.

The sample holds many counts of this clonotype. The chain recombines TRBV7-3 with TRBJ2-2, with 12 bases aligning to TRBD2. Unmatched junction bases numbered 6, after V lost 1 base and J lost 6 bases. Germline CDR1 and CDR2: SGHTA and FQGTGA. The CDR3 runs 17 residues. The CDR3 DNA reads TGTGCCAGCAGCTTAAGTCACTCTAGCGGGAGGGCCGGGGAGCTGTTTTTT. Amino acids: CASSLSHSSGRAGELFF.

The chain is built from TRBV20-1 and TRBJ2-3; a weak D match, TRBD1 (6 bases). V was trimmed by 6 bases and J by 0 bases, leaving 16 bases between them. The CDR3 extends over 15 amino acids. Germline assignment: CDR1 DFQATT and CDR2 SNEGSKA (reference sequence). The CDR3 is CSAGQQGLSTDTQYF. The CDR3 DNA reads TGCAGTGCGGGCCAACAGGGCCTTAGCACAGATACGCAGTATTTT.

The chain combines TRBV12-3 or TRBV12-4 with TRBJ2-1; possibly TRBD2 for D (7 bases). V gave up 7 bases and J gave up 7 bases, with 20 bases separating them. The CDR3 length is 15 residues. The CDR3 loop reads CASTPREGGSNEQFF. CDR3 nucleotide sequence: TGTGCCAGCACCCCTAGGGAGGGGGGATCGAATGAGCAGTTCTTC.

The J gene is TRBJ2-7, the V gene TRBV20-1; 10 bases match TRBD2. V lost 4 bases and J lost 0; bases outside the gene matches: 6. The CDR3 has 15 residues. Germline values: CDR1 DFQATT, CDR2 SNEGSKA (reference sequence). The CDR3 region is CSAMGLAQSSYEQYF. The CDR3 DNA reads TGCAGTGCTATGGGACTAGCGCAAAGCTCCTACGAGCAGTACTTC.

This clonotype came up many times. CDR3 protein: CSANRLQGGSGGYTF. In DNA, the CDR3 is TGCAGTGCCAACCGTTTACAGGGGGGTTCAGGGGGCTACACCTTC. The rearrangement links TRBV20-1 to TRBJ1-2; 8 bases are a match to TRBD1. This CDR3 is 15 amino acids long. The trim removed 6 bases at V and 8 bases at J, leaving 17 bases unmatched. The germline gives CDR1 DFQATT, CDR2 SNEGSKA (reference sequence).

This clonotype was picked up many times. The CDR3 coding sequence is TGTGCCAGCAGCTCACTAGCTTTTGCGGATACGCAGTATTTT. Translation: CASSSLAFADTQYF. This chain links TRBV7-2 with TRBJ2-3; weak D call: TRBD2 (6 bases). Per germline, CDR1 SGHTA and CDR2 FQGNSA. Trimming took off 4 bases at V and 6 bases at J, with 14 bases between the two ends. The CDR3 is 14 residues long.

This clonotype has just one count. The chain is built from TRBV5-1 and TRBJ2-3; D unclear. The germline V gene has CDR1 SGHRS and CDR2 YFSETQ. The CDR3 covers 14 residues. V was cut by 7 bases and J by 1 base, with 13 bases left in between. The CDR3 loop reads CASWSPGGTDTQYF. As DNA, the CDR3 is TGCGCCAGCTGGTCTCCTGGGGGCACAGATACGCAGTATTTT. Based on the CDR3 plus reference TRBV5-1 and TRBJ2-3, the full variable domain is KAGVTQTPRYLIKTRGQQVTLSCSPISGHRSVSWYQQTPGQGLQFLFEYFSETQRNKGNFPGRFSGRQFSNSRSEMNVSTLELGDSALYLCASWSPGGTDTQYFGPGTRLTVL.

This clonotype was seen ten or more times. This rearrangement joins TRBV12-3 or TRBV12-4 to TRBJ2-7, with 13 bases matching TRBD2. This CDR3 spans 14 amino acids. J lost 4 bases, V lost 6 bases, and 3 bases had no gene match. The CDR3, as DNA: TGTGCCAGCAGCAGGACTAGCGGGGGATACGAGCAGTACTTC. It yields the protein CASSRTSGGYEQYF.

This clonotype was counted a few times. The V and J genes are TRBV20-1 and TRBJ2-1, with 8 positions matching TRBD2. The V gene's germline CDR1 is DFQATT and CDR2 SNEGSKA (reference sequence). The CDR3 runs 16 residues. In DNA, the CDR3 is TGCTGTGTTTCATCCTTAGCGGGAAGCTCCTACAATGAGCAGTTCTTC. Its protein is CCVSSLAGSSYNEQFF.

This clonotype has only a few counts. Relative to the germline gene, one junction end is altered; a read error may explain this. The DNA of the CDR3 is TGCTGTGCTAGAGATCTAAGGCTAGCGGGAGGTGTCTACGAGCAGTACTTC. Translating it yields CCARDLRLAGGVYEQYF. The chain links TRBV20-1 to TRBJ2-7; 11 bases map to TRBD2. CDR3 length: 17 residues. Germline CDR1 is DFQATT and CDR2 is SNEGSKA (reference sequence).

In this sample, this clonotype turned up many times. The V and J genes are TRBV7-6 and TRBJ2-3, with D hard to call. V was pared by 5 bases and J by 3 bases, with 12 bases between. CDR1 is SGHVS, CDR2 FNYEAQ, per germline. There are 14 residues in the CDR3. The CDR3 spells CASSPRVLTDTQYF. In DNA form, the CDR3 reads TGTGCCAGCAGCCCGCGCGTGCTAACAGATACGCAGTATTTT.

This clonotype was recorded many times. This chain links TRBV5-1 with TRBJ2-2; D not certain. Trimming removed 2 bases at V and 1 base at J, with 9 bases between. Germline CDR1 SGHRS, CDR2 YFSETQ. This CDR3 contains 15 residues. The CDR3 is CASSFGSGNTGELFF. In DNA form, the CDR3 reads TGCGCCAGCAGCTTTGGTTCGGGGAACACCGGGGAGCTGTTTTTT. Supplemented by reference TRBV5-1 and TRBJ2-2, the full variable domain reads KAGVTQTPRYLIKTRGQQVTLSCSPISGHRSVSWYQQTPGQGLQFLFEYFSETQRNKGNFPGRFSGRQFSNSRSEMNVSTLELGDSALYLCASSFGSGNTGELFFGEGSRLTVL.

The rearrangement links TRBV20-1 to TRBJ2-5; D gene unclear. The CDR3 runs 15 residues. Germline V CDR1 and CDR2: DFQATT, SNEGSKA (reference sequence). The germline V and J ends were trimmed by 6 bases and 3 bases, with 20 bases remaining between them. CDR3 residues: CSAQSGNAYEETQYF. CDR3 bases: TGCAGTGCCCAATCCGGTAACGCCTACGAAGAGACCCAGTACTTC.

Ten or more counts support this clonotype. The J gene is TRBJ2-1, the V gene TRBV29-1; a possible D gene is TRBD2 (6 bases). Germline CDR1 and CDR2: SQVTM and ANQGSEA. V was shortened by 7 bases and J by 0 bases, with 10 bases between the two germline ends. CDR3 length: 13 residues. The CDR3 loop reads CSGRESSYNEQFF. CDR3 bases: TGCAGCGGACGGGAGAGCTCCTACAATGAGCAGTTCTTC.

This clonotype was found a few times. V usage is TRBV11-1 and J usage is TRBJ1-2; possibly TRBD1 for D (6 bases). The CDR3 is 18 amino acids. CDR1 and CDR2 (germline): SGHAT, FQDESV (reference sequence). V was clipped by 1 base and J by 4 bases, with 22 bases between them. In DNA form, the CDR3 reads TGTGCCAGCAGCTTAGGAAATTGGGACAAACAAAGTACCTATGGCTACACCTTC. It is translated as CASSLGNWDKQSTYGYTF.

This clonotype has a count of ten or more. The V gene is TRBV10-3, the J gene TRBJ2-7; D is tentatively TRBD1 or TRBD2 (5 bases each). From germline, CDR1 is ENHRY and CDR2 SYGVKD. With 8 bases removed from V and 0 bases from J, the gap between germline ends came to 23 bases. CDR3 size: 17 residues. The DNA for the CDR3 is TGTGCCATCCCGGGGCGGGTCGGAACGGGAAGCTCCTACGAGCAGTACTTC. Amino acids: CAIPGRVGTGSSYEQYF.